These T cell receptor beta chains were read from a single sample in a study of blood T cells in healthy people across ages. TCRdb ran MiXCR on the 5' RACE reads and lists one entry per CDR3 protein. This sample has approximately 790,000 distinct CDR3 sequences, with around 68% found just once. What was sequenced was blood. These receptors came from a man aged 25 to 40 in good health. CDR3s include the opening cysteine and the closing phenylalanine or tryptophan. D genes are given only for firm matches. Rows give clone size only sometimes, using once, few, many, or a class for an expanded clone.

v_call	clone_size	j_call	d_call	cdr3_nt	cdr3_aa
TRBV15	few	TRBJ2-1	.	TGTGCCACCAGCAGAGTCGGGGTTACATTGAATGAGCAGTTCTTC	CATSRVGVTLNEQFF
TRBV5-1	.	TRBJ2-3	TRBD2	TGCGCCAGCAGCTATACTAGCGGCGAAAGCACAGATACGCAGTATTTT	CASSYTSGESTDTQYF
TRBV29-1	.	TRBJ2-7	TRBD1	TGCAGCGCGCGACAGGGCAACTACAATGAGCAGTACTTC	CSARQGNYNEQYF
TRBV6-6	once	TRBJ2-1	TRBD1	TGTGCCAGCAGTGGGGGACAGCACAATGAGCAGTTCTTC	CASSGGQHNEQFF
TRBV14	.	TRBJ1-1	.	TGTGCCAGCAGCCAAGCGACAACGGAGCGGTCTGAAGCTTTCTTT	CASSQATTERSEAFF
TRBV6-2/TRBV6-3	.	TRBJ2-7	.	TGTGCCAGCAGCCACCTGACCGGGACATCTTTCGGATACGAGCAGTACTTC	CASSHLTGTSFGYEQYF
TRBV2	few	TRBJ2-5	.	TGTGCCAGCAGCCTTACAATGGAGACCCAGTACTTC	CASSLTMETQYF
TRBV20-1	.	TRBJ2-1	TRBD1	TGCAGTGCTACGGACAGGGGCCGTCGGAATGAGCAGTTCTTC	CSATDRGRRNEQFF
TRBV30	few	TRBJ2-1	.	TGTGCCTGGAGTAGGCAGGCCAATGAGCAGTTCTTC	CAWSRQANEQFF
TRBV10-3	.	TRBJ1-2	.	TGTGCCATCAGTGATAGGCAGACTAACTATGGCTACACCTTC	CAISDRQTNYGYTF
TRBV20-1	.	TRBJ2-7	.	TGCAGTGCTAGAGTCGGCAGCTCCTACGAGCAGTACTTC	CSARVGSSYEQYF
TRBV29-1	many	TRBJ2-7	TRBD2	TGCAGCGTTGAAGCTAGCGGGACCTACGAGCAGTACTTC	CSVEASGTYEQYF
TRBV6-2/TRBV6-3	.	TRBJ2-7	.	TGTGCCAGCAGTTGGGACACCTTTAGCTCCTACGAGCAGTACTTC	CASSWDTFSSYEQYF
TRBV9	.	TRBJ2-1	.	TGTGCCAGCAGCGTAGAGGTTGAGCAGTTCTTC	CASSVEVEQFF
TRBV5-1	few	TRBJ2-7	TRBD1	TGCGCCAGCAGCTCCGACAGGGGGCGGCTGACCTACGAGCAGTACTTC	CASSSDRGRLTYEQYF
TRBV25-1	.	TRBJ1-2	.	TGTGCCAGCAGTGAATATTTGGTGGGACCCACCTACGGGGGTTACACCTTC	CASSEYLVGPTYGGYTF
TRBV20-1	few	TRBJ2-7	.	TGCAGTGGTAATGACCCGGTACTCTACGAGCAGTACTTC	CSGNDPVLYEQYF
TRBV15	.	TRBJ2-1	.	TGTGCCACCAGCAGTGGGAAGAGCTCCTACAATGAGCAGTTCTTC	CATSSGKSSYNEQFF
TRBV6-1	few	TRBJ2-3	.	TGTGCCAGCAGCTCCCTATTTAGTCCGGGTTCCACAGATACGCAGTATTTT	CASSSLFSPGSTDTQYF
TRBV7-2	.	TRBJ2-6	TRBD2	TGTGCCAGCAGCGGGACTAGCGGGGGACCAACCTCTGGGGCCAACGTCCTGACTTTC	CASSGTSGGPTSGANVLTF
TRBV28	.	TRBJ2-1	.	TGTGCCAGCAGTGGGGGGCGGGAGACTTTCTACAATGAGCAGTTCTTC	CASSGGRETFYNEQFF
TRBV20-1	.	TRBJ2-3	.	TGCAGTGCTCTCCGGACACCTAACACAGATACGCAGTATTTT	CSALRTPNTDTQYF
TRBV28	.	TRBJ2-5	TRBD2	TGTGCCAGCAGTTCCGTCGGGCGGGGGGGACCCCAAGAGACCCAGTACTTC	CASSSVGRGGPQETQYF
TRBV10-3	once	TRBJ2-7	TRBD2	TGTGCCATCAGTGGGGGAATCGGGACTAGCTGGGACGAGCAGTACTTC	CAISGGIGTSWDEQYF
TRBV29-1	.	TRBJ2-3	.	TGCAGCGTCCGAATAGGCCCTGTGGCCGCAGATACGCAGTATTTT	CSVRIGPVAADTQYF
TRBV10-3	few	TRBJ2-3	.	TGTGCCATCAGTGGGGGGAACACAGATACGCAGTATTTT	CAISGGNTDTQYF
TRBV7-2	.	TRBJ2-7	TRBD1	TGTGCCAGCAGCCGAGGGACAGAGTACGAGCAGTACTTC	CASSRGTEYEQYF
TRBV5-1	few	TRBJ2-7	.	TGCGCCAGCAGCTCCACAGGGTTTTCTACCTACGAGCAGTACTTC	CASSSTGFSTYEQYF
TRBV7-9	.	TRBJ2-1	.	TGTGCCAGCAGCTTAGCGGAGGATGAGCAGTTCTTC	CASSLAEDEQFF
TRBV4-3	.	TRBJ2-4	.	TGCGCCAGCAGCCGACCCCCAGAGAAGTCGTGGTACTTC	CASSRPPEKSWYF
TRBV10-3	.	TRBJ1-4	.	TGTGCCATCAGTATAATGGAGGGTGAAAAACTGTTTTTT	CAISIMEGEKLFF
TRBV29-1	.	TRBJ2-2	TRBD1	TGCAGCGTTGAGGGACAGGGGGGTTGGAACACCGGGGAGCTGTTTTTT	CSVEGQGGWNTGELFF